The 24 T cell receptor beta chains below were found in one sample sequenced in a study of T cell clonotyping in hematopoietic cell transplantation. The protocol was immunoSEQ multiplex PCR, while the TCRdb copy is restricted to in-frame clones and leaves out a portion. This sample has approximately 12,000 clones, with approximately 89% found just once. The sample was PBMCs, taken 100 days after allogeneic stem cell transplant. Every receptor here comes from a female patient aged 60 or older who had an allogeneic stem cell transplant from an unrelated donor, so the T cells may come from the graft donor. Some clones in this sample may be carry-over from other donors' samples.

V is TRBV28 and J is TRBJ2-1; 16 bases line up with TRBD2. V was pared by 4 bases and J by 10 bases, with 4 bases of the junction left unmatched. Germline V gene sequence: CDR1 MDHEN, CDR2 SYDVKM. The CDR3 is 15 residues long. For the CDR3, the DNA is TGTGCCAGCAGTTGGGGACTAGCGGGAGGGAAGGAGCAGTTCTTC. It specifies CASSWGLAGGKEQFF.

This chain connects TRBV28 to TRBJ2-5; D is perhaps TRBD2 (6 bases). Trimming cost V 7 bases and J 2 bases, with 14 bases left between them. The CDR3 is 14 amino acids. CDR1 is MDHEN and CDR2 is SYDVKM in the germline V gene. The CDR3 bases are TGTGCCAGCAACACGGTAGCGGAACAAGAGACCCAGTACTTC. Its translation: CASNTVAEQETQYF. The whole variable domain, filled in from reference TRBV28 and TRBJ2-5, reads DVKVTQSSRYLVKRTGEKVFLECVQDMDHENMFWYRQDPGLGLRLIYFSYDVKMKEKGDIPEGYSVSREKKERFSLILESASTNQTSMYLCASNTVAEQETQYFGPGTRLLVL.

This chain uses TRBV6-5 with TRBJ1-2, with 8 bases lining up with TRBD1. Losses at the gene ends were 6 bases for V and 7 bases for J; bases not matched to a gene: 10. The CDR3 is made up of 14 amino acids. In germline, CDR1 is MNHEY, CDR2 SVGAGI. The DNA of the CDR3 is TGTGCCAGCAGCTCTCCGGGACAGGAAGGTGGCTACACCTTC. Translating gives CASSSPGQEGGYTF.

The chain is built from TRBV19 and TRBJ2-1; TRBD2 might be the D (6 bases). Trimming removed 7 bases at V and 8 bases at J, with 15 bases between. Per germline, CDR1 LNHDA and CDR2 SQIVND (reference sequence). The CDR3 contains 13 residues. CDR3 sequence reads: CASTRDPGDEQFF. CDR3 DNA sequence: TGTGCCAGTACTCGGGACCCGGGGGATGAGCAGTTCTTC.

This clone has just a few counts. This chain links TRBV5-1 with TRBJ2-7; D not resolved. The V gene's germline CDR1 is SGHRS and CDR2 YFSETQ. This CDR3 is 15 amino acids long. V lost 4 bases and J 5 bases, leaving 19 bases between the germline ends. The DNA for the CDR3 is TGCGCCAGCAGCAATCGAGGTACGTCACGGGACGAGCAGTACTTC. Translation: CASSNRGTSRDEQYF.

The rearrangement joins TRBV7-8 to TRBJ2-7; D gene ambiguous. V was shortened by 5 bases and J by 0 bases, with 14 bases between the two germline ends. The CDR3 extends over 15 amino acids. Germline V gene sequence: CDR1 SGHVS, CDR2 FQNEAQ. CDR3 bases: TGTGCCAGCAGCCTAACCTTATCGGACTCCTACGAGCAGTACTTC. It translates to CASSLTLSDSYEQYF. Complete variable domain (other parts from reference TRBV7-8 and TRBJ2-7): GAGVSQSPRYKVAKRGQDVALRCDPISGHVSLFWYQQALGQGPEFLTYFQNEAQLDKSGLPSDRFFAERPEGSVSTLKIQRTQQEDSAVYLCASSLTLSDSYEQYFGPGTRLTVT.

The rearrangement links TRBV19 to TRBJ1-1, with 10 bases matching TRBD1. CDR1 and CDR2 from the germline V gene are LNHDA and SQIVND (reference sequence). CDR3 length: 16 residues. The trim removed 2 bases at V and 8 bases at J, leaving 11 bases unmatched. The CDR3 spells CASSIRTGGGLGEAFF. CDR3 nucleotides: TGTGCCAGTAGTATACGGACAGGGGGAGGTCTTGGAGAAGCTTTCTTT.

V is TRBV7-9 and J is TRBJ2-7; TRBD2 might be the D (5 bases). Germline V gene data show CDR1 as SEHNR and CDR2 as FQNEAQ (reference sequence). V lost 10 bases, J lost 3 bases, and 22 bases lay in between. There are 15 residues in the CDR3. CDR3 sequence: CATSPGEGIGYEQYF. CDR3 coding DNA: TGTGCCACCTCTCCGGGTGAGGGAATTGGCTACGAGCAGTACTTC.

The chain joins TRBV27 to TRBJ2-5, with D maybe TRBD1 (5 bases). Germline-derived CDR1 and CDR2 are MNHEY and SMNVEV (reference sequence). V lost 6 bases to trimming and J lost 5 bases, with 7 bases between them. The CDR3 is made up of 11 amino acids. Here the CDR3 DNA reads TGTGCCAGCAGGAAGGGGGAGACCCAGTACTTC. Translating it yields CASRKGETQYF.

The chain uses TRBV2 and TRBJ2-2, with 8 positions matching TRBD1. V was pared by 1 base and J by 4 bases, with 5 bases of the junction left unmatched. Germline lookup yields CDR1 SNHLY and CDR2 FYNNEI. There are 16 residues in the CDR3. DNA for the CDR3: TGTGCCAGCAGTGAAGGGACAGGGAGGCGCACCGGGGAGCTGTTTTTT. This encodes CASSEGTGRRTGELFF.

This rearrangement joins TRBV28 to TRBJ1-2, with D possibly TRBD1 on 5 matching bases. Germline V gene lookup returns CDR1 MDHEN and CDR2 SYDVKM. V lost 3 bases, J lost 7 bases, and 15 bases lay in between. This CDR3 region has 14 residues. The CDR3 DNA follows: TGTGCCAGCAGTTTCCCCGGGCGGGACGCTGGCTACACCTTC. Amino acids: CASSFPGRDAGYTF.

The chain employs TRBV7-3 and TRBJ2-3; 8 bases are shared with TRBD2. V lost 3 bases, J lost 1 base, and 0 bases stayed unmatched. Germline V gene lookup returns CDR1 SGHTA and CDR2 FQGTGA. The CDR3 has 14 amino acids. The CDR3 here is CASSLTSGTDTQYF. The CDR3 bases are TGTGCCAGCAGCTTGACTAGCGGCACAGATACGCAGTATTTT.

The rearrangement joins TRBV6-5 to TRBJ1-5; D ambiguous. The V end lost 5 bases, the J end lost 0 bases, and 11 bases lay between the germline ends. CDR1 MNHEY and CDR2 SVGAGI come from the germline V gene. The CDR3 loop spans 15 amino acids. CDR3 nucleotide sequence: TGTGCCAGCAGTCGGAAGCCCTCTAGCAATCAGCCCCAGCATTTT. It specifies CASSRKPSSNQPQHF.

The CDR3 region is CASSLRDPEDEQYF. Here the CDR3 DNA reads TGTGCCAGCAGTCTCCGGGACCCCGAGGACGAGCAGTACTTC. The chain is built from TRBV27 and TRBJ2-7; D may be TRBD1 or TRBD2 (5 bases each). The CDR3 runs 14 residues. Germline CDR1 reads MNHEY; CDR2 reads SMNVEV (reference sequence). The V and J ends lost 5 bases and 5 bases respectively, with 16 bases between them.

V gene TRBV15 combines with J gene TRBJ2-7; TRBD2 matches at 8 bases. Losses at the gene ends were 1 base for V and 3 bases for J; bases not matched to a gene: 11. The length of the CDR3 is 17 residues. The V gene's germline CDR1 is LNHNV and CDR2 YYDKDF (reference sequence). CDR3 residues: CATSRVRSSGAHYEQYF. CDR3 DNA sequence: TGTGCCACCAGCAGAGTGAGGAGTAGCGGGGCCCACTACGAGCAGTACTTC.

The rearrangement uses TRBV5-4 and TRBJ1-2, with 9 positions matching TRBD1. Germline V lookup: CDR1 SGHNT, CDR2 YYREEE (reference sequence). Germline trimming cut 4 bases from V and 5 bases from J; bases unmatched to any gene: 6. This CDR3 region has 14 residues. The CDR3 nucleotides are TGTGCCAGCAGCCGCACAGGGGGCAAATATGGCTACACCTTC. Translating gives CASSRTGGKYGYTF.

CDR3 sequence reads: CASSSDGSPYEQYF. CDR3 nucleotides: TGTGCCAGCAGCTCGGACGGTTCCCCCTACGAGCAGTACTTC. J is TRBJ2-7 and V is TRBV28; D not resolved. Germline CDR1 MDHEN, CDR2 SYDVKM. V was pared by 6 bases and J by 2 bases, with 14 bases between. CDR3 length: 14 residues. Full variable domain (remainder filled in from reference TRBV28 and TRBJ2-7): DVKVTQSSRYLVKRTGEKVFLECVQDMDHENMFWYRQDPGLGLRLIYFSYDVKMKEKGDIPEGYSVSREKKERFSLILESASTNQTSMYLCASSSDGSPYEQYFGPGTRLTVT.

The chain employs TRBV6-5 and TRBJ2-2; 9 nucleotides agree with TRBD1. CDR1 and CDR2 from the germline V gene are MNHEY and SVGAGI. This CDR3 region has 15 residues. V was clipped by 0 bases and J by 4 bases; unmatched bases: 0. As DNA, the CDR3 is TGTGCCAGCAGTTACTCGACAGGGGGCACCGGGGAGCTGTTTTTT. Its protein product is CASSYSTGGTGELFF.

J is TRBJ2-3 and V is TRBV4-1, with D uncertain. CDR3 length equals 13 residues. Looked up from germline, CDR1 is MGHRA and CDR2 is YSYEKL. Deletions cut 2 bases from V and 6 bases from J, with 9 bases between. CDR3 amino acids: CASSQLGPDTQYF. The CDR3 DNA reads as TGCGCCAGCAGCCAACTTGGGCCGGATACGCAGTATTTT.

V is TRBV28 and J is TRBJ2-7; maybe TRBD2 (6 bases). Per the germline V gene, CDR1 is MDHEN and CDR2 is SYDVKM. The CDR3 is 17 residues long. The V end was cut by 3 bases, the J end by 6 bases, with 24 bases between. The CDR3 reads CASSLARTTHDRGEQYF. In nucleotides, the CDR3 is TGTGCCAGCAGTTTGGCCAGGACTACCCATGACCGCGGCGAGCAGTACTTC.

V gene TRBV9 combines with J gene TRBJ2-1; TRBD2 matches 8 bases. The CDR3 sequence is 14 residues long. After removal of 4 bases from V and 5 bases from J, the junction contained 5 bases not matched to a gene. The germline V gene encodes CDR1 SGDLS and CDR2 YYNGEE. CDR3 in amino acids: CASSFGGANNEQFF. In DNA, the CDR3 is TGTGCCAGCAGCTTCGGGGGGGCCAACAATGAGCAGTTCTTC. Complete variable domain (other parts from reference TRBV9 and TRBJ2-1): DSGVTQTPKHLITATGQRVTLRCSPRSGDLSVYWYQQSLDQGLQFLIQYYNGEERAKGNILERFSAQQFPDLHSELNLSSLELGDSALYFCASSFGGANNEQFFGPGTRLTVL.

The rearrangement links TRBV27 to TRBJ1-1; D is undetermined. Germline V lookup: CDR1 MNHEY, CDR2 SMNVEV (reference sequence). CDR3 length equals 13 residues. V shed 6 bases and J shed 2 bases, with 10 bases lying between them. The CDR3 region is CASSYGPNTEAFF. The CDR3, as DNA: TGTGCCAGCAGCTACGGACCAAACACTGAAGCTTTCTTT.

The chain has TRBV27 and TRBJ1-2, with a weak D call TRBD1 (6 bases). Germline V gene sequence: CDR1 MNHEY, CDR2 SMNVEV (reference sequence). Trimming shortened V by 6 bases and J by 3 bases, and 14 bases separated the two germline ends. The length of the CDR3 is 14 residues. The CDR3 DNA reads TGTGCCAGCAGCCCAATGGGGGCGGACTATGGCTACACCTTC. Its protein product is CASSPMGADYGYTF.

To note about this clone: At one boundary the junction diverges from the germline segment, which might be a read error. The rearrangement joins TRBV7-7 to TRBJ2-1; no reliable D call. The germline V gene has CDR1 SSHAT and CDR2 FNYEAQ (reference sequence). This CDR3 is 13 amino acids long. CDR3 in DNA: TGTGCTAGCAGCTTAAAGGGCCACAATGAGCAGTTCTTC. Its protein is CASSLKGHNEQFF. Full variable domain (outside the CDR3, taken from reference TRBV7-7 and TRBJ2-1): GAGVSQSPRYKVTKRGQDVTLRCDPISSHATLYWYQQALGQGPEFLTYFNYEAQPDKSGLPSDRFSAERPEGSISTLTIQRTEQRDSAMYRCASSLKGHNEQFFGPGTRLTVL.